A selection of T cell receptor beta chains follows, all from one sample in a study of blood T cells in healthy people across ages. One entry per CDR3 protein, called by TCRdb with MiXCR from the 5' RACE reads. The sample has about 930,000 distinct CDR3 sequences; about 27% are singletons. These data also featured in a second study, about T cells of mothers and their children.

The sequencing input was blood. These receptors were taken from a woman aged 40 to 49 in good health. Each CDR3 is given with its conserved first and last residue. Fields, in order: CDR3 protein, J gene, V gene.

cdr3_aa: CASSQGTGFNQPQHF
j_call: TRBJ1-5
v_call: TRBV3-1

cdr3_aa: CSAPARGRYEQFF
j_call: TRBJ2-1
v_call: TRBV20-1

cdr3_aa: CASSSGPQGGYTF
j_call: TRBJ1-2
v_call: TRBV7-2

cdr3_aa: CSVGTWQGYTF
j_call: TRBJ1-2
v_call: TRBV29-1

cdr3_aa: CASRQEGTESADTQYF
j_call: TRBJ2-3
v_call: TRBV12-3/TRBV12-4

cdr3_aa: CASTNPGGYGYTF
j_call: TRBJ1-2
v_call: TRBV11-2

cdr3_aa: CASSQDVVNGYGYTF
j_call: TRBJ1-2
v_call: TRBV3-1

cdr3_aa: CASSLMSRSADTQYF
j_call: TRBJ2-3
v_call: TRBV5-1

cdr3_aa: CASSEGGAWWNEQFF
j_call: TRBJ2-1
v_call: TRBV25-1

cdr3_aa: CSVEHGNYGYTF
j_call: TRBJ1-2
v_call: TRBV29-1

cdr3_aa: CSAIRTPDYEQYF
j_call: TRBJ2-7
v_call: TRBV20-1

cdr3_aa: CATSRGTGGGTNYGYTF
j_call: TRBJ1-2
v_call: TRBV15

cdr3_aa: CASSSGALLYF
j_call: TRBJ2-7
v_call: TRBV7-2

cdr3_aa: CANSFLNNQFYEQYF
j_call: TRBJ2-7
v_call: TRBV11-2

cdr3_aa: CASSPRGLSRGEQFF
j_call: TRBJ2-1
v_call: TRBV3-1

cdr3_aa: CASSQDRRASSYEQFF
j_call: TRBJ2-1
v_call: TRBV3-1

cdr3_aa: CASSQVLGTTDTQYF
j_call: TRBJ2-3
v_call: TRBV4-3

cdr3_aa: CASSRLVDETQYF
j_call: TRBJ2-5
v_call: TRBV12-3/TRBV12-4

cdr3_aa: CAISEAGGEETQYF
j_call: NA
v_call: TRBV10-3

cdr3_aa: CASSNRPGGEQYF
j_call: NA
v_call: TRBV3-1

cdr3_aa: CASSPGGSADYGYTF
j_call: TRBJ1-2
v_call: TRBV7-9

cdr3_aa: CASSPFSGRNEQFF
j_call: TRBJ2-1
v_call: TRBV9

cdr3_aa: CSGRQPYGYTF
j_call: TRBJ1-2
v_call: TRBV20-1

cdr3_aa: CSVEGAGVYNEQFF
j_call: TRBJ2-1
v_call: TRBV29-1

cdr3_aa: CAIRETSGGNTDTQYF
j_call: TRBJ2-3
v_call: TRBV10-3

cdr3_aa: CATAPGQVSTDTQYF
j_call: TRBJ2-3
v_call: TRBV19

cdr3_aa: CASSQTRGTGTQYF
j_call: TRBJ2-3
v_call: TRBV12-3/TRBV12-4

cdr3_aa: CAISGDPDTQYF
j_call: TRBJ2-3
v_call: TRBV10-3

cdr3_aa: CATSRDLTSSGTDTQYF
j_call: TRBJ2-3
v_call: TRBV15

cdr3_aa: CASRQTVNEQFF
j_call: TRBJ2-1
v_call: TRBV7-2

cdr3_aa: CASSSPRGGSDTQYF
j_call: TRBJ2-3
v_call: TRBV12-3/TRBV12-4

cdr3_aa: CSAKTIQRSSGNTIYF
j_call: TRBJ1-3
v_call: TRBV20-1

cdr3_aa: CASSIRSWGPGDTEAFF
j_call: TRBJ1-1
v_call: TRBV18

cdr3_aa: CASSPGGGEETRYF
j_call: TRBJ2-5
v_call: TRBV3-1

cdr3_aa: CSARTGPSDNEQFF
j_call: TRBJ2-1
v_call: TRBV20-1

cdr3_aa: CASSDREDDSYEQYF
j_call: TRBJ2-7
v_call: TRBV9

cdr3_aa: CASSASQETQYF
j_call: TRBJ2-5
v_call: TRBV27

cdr3_aa: CNVCEGSTLNTEAFF
j_call: TRBJ1-1
v_call: TRBV29-1

cdr3_aa: CASSNLQGTSGANVLTF
j_call: TRBJ2-6
v_call: TRBV7-2

cdr3_aa: CASSLNYQANEKLFF
j_call: TRBJ1-4
v_call: TRBV7-6